This T cell receptor beta chain was identified in a study of beta chain features in type 1 diabetes. General observations from the study: For Type 1 diabetes patients, all four CD4+ subsets carried TCRB CDR3s that were moderately but significantly shorter. TCRB repertoires of naive, central memory and Treg cells appeared more similar among patients than among healthy donors.

CD45RO/CCR7/CD25/CD127/CD95/CD27 staining was used to isolate CD4+ naive, central memory, regulatory and stem cell-like memory cells by sorting. What was sequenced were expressed TCRB transcripts, since all of the isolated RNA had been reverse transcribed. TCRdb's copy holds only in-frame clones and misses some; the assay was immunoSEQ multiplex PCR. The sample includes hundreds of thousands of clones, roughly 13% seen only once; the top ten take 0.035% to 0.045%. This CDR3 comprises 13 residues. V was trimmed by 5 bases and J by 3 bases, leaving 11 bases between them. The germline CDR1 and CDR2 sequences are GTSNPN and SVGIG (reference sequence). This clone was counted between two and nine times. Its antigen remains unidentified.

The origin of this receptor is a man between 18 and 35 years old with type 1 diabetes. The material sequenced was naive CD4+ T cells from blood. This chain connects TRBV30 to TRBJ2-1, with D possibly being TRBD1 (5 bases). Here the CDR3 reads CAWARQYYNEQFF. The CDR3 DNA is TGTGCCTGGGCTAGACAGTACTACAATGAGCAGTTCTTC.